The 12 T cell receptor beta chains below come from one sample, sequenced in a study of CD8+CD57+ T cells in acquired aplastic anemia. By flow cytometry, patients selected for sequencing had shown an expansion of CD8+CD57+ cells. According to the study, genomic DNA was the template for TCR beta VDJ and CDR3 profiling. TCRdb redid the calling of the reads with MiXCR, one entry per CDR3 protein. This table holds about 200,000 distinct CDR3 sequences, approximately 65% found once. Specimen: sorted CD4+, CD8+, or CD8+CD57+ T cells (not recorded which) from PBMCs. These receptors were obtained from a human donor with aplastic anemia.

The chain couples TRBV10-1 to TRBJ2-2; no definite D call. The CDR3 has 15 residues. The germline CDR1 and CDR2 sequences are WNHNN and SYGVQD (reference sequence). V lost 0 bases, J lost 3 bases, and 8 bases lay in between. The CDR3 reads CASSESRLHTGELFF. Written as DNA, the CDR3 is TGCGCCAGCAGTGAGTCCAGGCTCCACACCGGGGAGCTGTTTTTT.

The CDR3 protein is CASSFVGRSYNSPLHF. The CDR3 DNA follows: TGTGCCAGCAGTTTTGTGGGGAGGTCCTATAATTCACCCCTCCACTTT. The V gene is TRBV2, the J gene TRBJ1-6; D gene unclear. Trimming cost V 5 bases and J 1 base, with 12 bases left between them. Germline CDR1 SNHLY, CDR2 FYNNEI. The CDR3 covers 16 residues.

This chain uses TRBV5-1 with TRBJ1-2; no clear D gene. Germline CDR1 is SGHRS and CDR2 is YFSETQ. This CDR3 has 13 residues. The V end lost 3 bases, the J end lost 2 bases, and 8 bases lay between the germline ends. CDR3 sequence (DNA): TGCGCCAGCAGCTATGGGCAGAACTATGGCTACACCTTC. It yields the protein CASSYGQNYGYTF.

This clonotype was observed a few times. In nucleotides, the CDR3 is TGTGCCACCAGTGATTTGTCGGGAGACTCCTACAATGAGCAGTTCTTC. Translated, it gives CATSDLSGDSYNEQFF. This rearrangement joins TRBV24-1 to TRBJ2-1, with D possibly TRBD2 on 6 matching bases. V was cut by 0 bases and J by 0 bases, with 8 bases left in between. CDR1 is KGHDR and CDR2 is SFDVKD in the germline V gene. This CDR3 region has 16 residues.

The genes are TRBV7-3 and TRBJ2-7, with TRBD1 matching 7 bases. The V gene's germline CDR1 is SGHTA and CDR2 FQGTGA. V lost 3 bases and J lost 2; bases outside the gene matches: 4. This CDR3 is built from 14 residues. In nucleotides, the CDR3 is TGTGCCAGCAGCTTCGGGGACAGAGCCTACGAGCAGTACTTC. Its protein is CASSFGDRAYEQYF.

The genes are TRBV7-3 and TRBJ2-3; D unresolved. Germline CDR1 is SGHTA and CDR2 is FQGTGA. The CDR3 is 13 residues long. V was pared by 1 base and J by 4 bases, with 6 bases between. The DNA for the CDR3 is TGTGCCAGCAGCTTAAACTCGGCAGATACGCAGTATTTT. Translating gives CASSLNSADTQYF.

The chain couples TRBV9 to TRBJ1-2; tentatively, D is TRBD1 (5 bases). The CDR3 sequence is 12 residues long. Germline assignment: CDR1 SGDLS and CDR2 YYNGEE. Deletions cut 4 bases from V and 9 bases from J, with 13 bases between. The CDR3 protein is CASSSLDSRYTF. CDR3 coding DNA: TGTGCCAGCAGCTCTCTAGACAGCCGCTACACCTTC. The full variable domain, in which reference TRBV9 and TRBJ1-2 provide the parts outside the CDR3, is DSGVTQTPKHLITATGQRVTLRCSPRSGDLSVYWYQQSLDQGLQFLIQYYNGEERAKGNILERFSAQQFPDLHSELNLSSLELGDSALYFCASSSLDSRYTFGSGTRLTVV.

The rearrangement links TRBV20-1 to TRBJ2-3, with 7 bases fitting TRBD2. The CDR3 contains 17 residues. Germline CDR1 and CDR2: DFQATT and SNEGSKA (reference sequence). V was pared by 3 bases and J by 5 bases, with 17 bases of the junction left unmatched. CDR3 sequence reads: CSARVFGLAAVQDTQYF. CDR3 in DNA: TGCAGTGCTAGGGTCTTCGGCCTAGCGGCCGTTCAAGATACGCAGTATTTT.

This chain connects TRBV20-1 to TRBJ1-1; D perhaps matches TRBD1 (5 bases). The germline V gene has CDR1 DFQATT and CDR2 SNEGSKA (reference sequence). Trimming took off 0 bases at V and 7 bases at J, with 18 bases between the two ends. This CDR3 contains 15 residues. CDR3 sequence (DNA): TGCAGTGCTAGAGATCCGGGGAAGGGGAGGATTGAAGCTTTCTTT. This gives the protein CSARDPGKGRIEAFF.

This rearrangement joins TRBV2 to TRBJ1-6; 7 bases fit TRBD1. In germline, CDR1 is SNHLY, CDR2 FYNNEI. Losses at the gene ends were 8 bases for V and 8 bases for J; bases not matched to a gene: 9. The CDR3 spans 14 residues. CDR3 nucleotides: TGTGCCAGCTCCAACAGGGGAGGTGATTCACCCCTCCACTTT. Protein product: CASSNRGGDSPLHF. Variable domain in full (rest from reference TRBV2 and TRBJ1-6): EPEVTQTPSHQVTQMGQEVILRCVPISNHLYFYWYRQILGQKVEFLVSFYNNEISEKSEIFDDQFSVERPDGSNFTLKIRSTKLEDSAMYFCASSNRGGDSPLHFGNGTRLTVT.

V is TRBV7-2 and J is TRBJ2-7, with 12 positions matching TRBD1. The CDR3 runs to 16 residues. V lost 1 base to trimming and J lost 5 bases; unmatched junction nucleotides: 6. The germline CDR1 and CDR2 sequences are SGHTA and FQGNSA. DNA for the CDR3: TGTGCCAGCAGCTTAGAAGGGACAGGGGGCAGGGACGAGCAGTACTTC. Its translation: CASSLEGTGGRDEQYF.

This clonotype appeared a single time. The chain is built from TRBV24-1 and TRBJ2-1, with 8 bases lining up with TRBD2. The V gene's germline CDR1 is KGHDR and CDR2 SFDVKD. The J segment lost 2 bases and the V segment lost 9 bases, leaving 8 bases of the junction unmatched. There are 15 residues in the CDR3. In nucleotides, the CDR3 is TGTGCCACCTCCGCGGGGGGCCTAACCTACAATGAGCAGTTCTTC. Translated, it gives CATSAGGLTYNEQFF.